This T cell receptor beta chain emerged from a study of human T cells and chemical hapten exposure. At the level of the study: Largely, small differences in pooled library volume made per-sample TCR yields vary. Study-wide points: Expanded TCRs produced significantly more large CDR3 similarity clusters than controls did.

This clonotype was detected a few times. The antigen is undetermined. TCRdb recomputed calls from the RACE reads with MiXCR, one row per CDR3 protein. The sample has around 380,000 distinct CDR3 sequences; nearly 5% are singletons. CDR3 length equals 15 residues. Germline values: CDR1 MNHNS, CDR2 SASEGT. V trimming: 4 bases; J trimming: 8 bases; junction bases outside the gene matches: 9. Time point described: patch test 1, 2 weeks after DPC sensitization. Noted treatment: therapeutic diphenylcyclopropenone sensitization with weekly scalp DPC. The sequencing used whole blood, collected in connection with sensitization to the hapten diphenylcyclopropenone (DPC). The sequence was obtained from a woman between 50 and 59 years old with alopecia areata. Some clones in this sample may be carry-over from other donors' samples. The genes are TRBV6-1 and TRBJ2-1; the match to TRBD1 covers 9 bases. CDR3 nucleotide sequence: TGTGCCAGCAGTGGACCGGGACAGGGAGTAGATGAGCAGTTCTTC. Amino acid sequence: CASSGPGQGVDEQFF.